The rows below give T cell receptor beta chains drawn from one sample of a study of T cell responses to AZD1222 COVID-19 vaccine. Clones were sequenced by immunoSEQ multiplex PCR, and TCRdb holds only the in-frame ones, with some missing. The table lists about 220,000 clones, about 92% of them singletons. Here the sequenced sample was peripheral blood, taken on day 0 of MenACWY control vaccination. Source of these receptors: an adult in good health. CDR3s include the opening cysteine and the closing phenylalanine or tryptophan. A D gene is named only where the DNA matches it firmly. Size tells how often a clone was seen (once, few, many) or the class of an expanded clone, and some rows leave it out.

clone size	D gene	J gene	V gene	CDR3 DNA	CDR3 protein
NA	NA	TRBJ1-4	TRBV11-3	TGTGCCAGCAGCTCCGGGACAACTAATGAAAAACTGTTTTTT	CASSSGTTNEKLFF
once	NA	TRBJ1-3	TRBV2	TGTGCCAGCAAATCTGGGGCAACGTCTGGAAACACCATATATTTT	CASKSGATSGNTIYF
NA	TRBD1	TRBJ1-4	TRBV4-3	TGCGCCAGCAGCCAAAGAGACAGGGGGGGGCCTAATGAAAAACTGTTTTTT	CASSQRDRGGPNEKLFF
NA	NA	TRBJ1-3	TRBV2	TGTGCCAGCACCATGGGCAAAACCGGAAACACCATATATTTT	CASTMGKTGNTIYF
NA	TRBD2	TRBJ2-1	TRBV15	TGTGCCACCAGCAGAGAGGGGGGGACCTACAATGAGCAGTTCTTC	CATSREGGTYNEQFF
NA	NA	TRBJ1-4	TRBV7-8	TGTGCCAGCAGCCCACAGGGAGCTAGCGAAAAACTGTTTTTT	CASSPQGASEKLFF
NA	NA	TRBJ2-4	TRBV27	TGTGCCAGCAAGAGGTGGGGCAGGGCCTACGGTGAGGACATTCAGTACTTC	CASKRWGRAYGEDIQYF
NA	TRBD1	TRBJ1-2	TRBV7-2	TGTGCCAGCAGCACCATCGGACAGGGGAGCTATGGCTACACCTTC	CASSTIGQGSYGYTF
NA	TRBD2	TRBJ2-1	TRBV29-1	TGCAGCGTACGCGGGACTAGCGGGGGGGTAGCAAATGAGCAGTTCTTC	CSVRGTSGGVANEQFF
NA	NA	TRBJ2-7	TRBV28	TGTGCCAGCAGGCAAGGGACACTCTACGAGCAGTACTTC	CASRQGTLYEQYF
NA	NA	TRBJ1-4	TRBV7-8	TGTGCCAGCAGCCTGGGCGTGATGCCCGCAACTAATGAAAAACTGTTTTTT	CASSLGVMPATNEKLFF
NA	NA	TRBJ1-6	TRBV6-2/TRBV6-3	TGTGCCAGCAGTTACCCTCTGCGGGCGGTCCGCAATTCACCCCTCCACTTT	CASSYPLRAVRNSPLHF
NA	NA	TRBJ1-3	TRBV20-1	TGCAGTGCTATTACAGGAAACACCATATATTTT	CSAITGNTIYF
NA	TRBD2	TRBJ2-3	TRBV2	TGTGCCAGCAGTCTTGGACTAGCGGGGACAGATACGCAGTATTTT	CASSLGLAGTDTQYF
NA	TRBD1	TRBJ1-2	TRBV5-4	TGTGCCAGCACCCTAGGGGGACAGGCATACTATGGCTACACCTTC	CASTLGGQAYYGYTF
NA	TRBD1	TRBJ2-7	TRBV7-6	TGTGCCAGCAGCTTAAGGTCCGGGACAGGGTCCGAGCAGTACTTC	CASSLRSGTGSEQYF
NA	NA	TRBJ1-3	TRBV6-5	TGTGGAAGTGGCCGGGGCTACTCTGGAAACACCATATATTTT	CGSGRGYSGNTIYF
NA	TRBD2	TRBJ2-1	TRBV5-1	TGCGCCAGCAGCCGGGACTATGTGGGCCCGCGGGAGCAGTTCTTC	CASSRDYVGPREQFF
NA	TRBD1	TRBJ1-6	TRBV4-2	TGTGCCAGCAGCCCTTATGGACAGGTGGGGAATTCACCCCTCCACTTT	CASSPYGQVGNSPLHF
NA	NA	TRBJ1-3	TRBV5-1	TGCGCCAGCAGCTCCATAGATGGGGGATCTGGAAACACCATATATTTT	CASSSIDGGSGNTIYF
NA	NA	TRBJ2-7	TRBV9	TGTGCCAGCAGCGTAGCTATGGGGCGCCGTACCTACGAGCAGTACTTC	CASSVAMGRRTYEQYF
NA	NA	TRBJ1-2	TRBV6-6	TGTGCCAGCAGAGACGGACCGGGATTGGATGGCTACACCTTC	CASRDGPGLDGYTF
NA	NA	TRBJ2-6	TRBV7-9	TGTGCCAGCAGCGGAGCCGGAATTGCCCCCTCTGGGGCCAACGTCCTGACTTTC	CASSGAGIAPSGANVLTF
NA	TRBD2	TRBJ2-2	TRBV25-1	TGTGCCAGCCGGGAGGCGGGACCCCCTACCGGGGAGCTGTTTTTT	CASREAGPPTGELFF
NA	NA	TRBJ1-2	TRBV14	TGTGCCAGCAGCCAACAGCGGGGGGGTTTTGGCTACACCTTC	CASSQQRGGFGYTF
NA	TRBD1	TRBJ1-5	TRBV29-1	TGCAGCGTCACACCTGGGACAGACAATCAGCCCCAGCATTTT	CSVTPGTDNQPQHF
NA	NA	TRBJ1-1	TRBV28	TGTGCCAGCAGTAAGAGACAACTCCGAGGGCCCCCTCCATTGAACACTGAAGCTTTCTTT	CASSKRQLRGPPPLNTEAFF
NA	NA	TRBJ1-5	TRBV5-6	TGTGCCAGCAGCTTGTTTGGCCATTATAGCAATCAGCCCCAGCATTTT	CASSLFGHYSNQPQHF
NA	NA	TRBJ1-5	TRBV3-1/TRBV3-2	TGTGCCAGCAGCCCACGTGCCGGGTATCAGCCCCAGCATTTT	CASSPRAGYQPQHF
NA	TRBD1	TRBJ1-2	TRBV28	TGTGTCTCGACCCGCTCAACAGGGGGCGATGGCTACACCTTC	CVSTRSTGGDGYTF
NA	NA	TRBJ2-3	TRBV12-2	TGTGCAAGTCGCTTCTCGGATACGCAGTATTTT	CASRFSDTQYF
NA	NA	TRBJ1-4	TRBV6-5	TGTGCCAGCAGGAGCCGGGACCGCCATAATGAAAAACTGTTTTTT	CASRSRDRHNEKLFF
few	NA	TRBJ1-2	TRBV2	TGTGCCAGCAGTGACGCGGGGTTCTATGGCTACACCTTC	CASSDAGFYGYTF
NA	TRBD2	TRBJ2-1	TRBV6-5	TGTGCCAGCAGTTACTCGTTGGGAGGGACCTACAATGAGCAGTTCTTC	CASSYSLGGTYNEQFF
NA	NA	TRBJ1-5	TRBV30	TGTGCCTGGAGTAGCTTAGGAGGGCAGCCCCAGCATTTT	CAWSSLGGQPQHF
NA	NA	TRBJ2-1	TRBV19	TGTGCCAGTAGTATGGCCGCAAGCGATGAGCAGTTCTTC	CASSMAASDEQFF
NA	NA	TRBJ2-2	TRBV7-2	TGTGCCAGCCGGCCCCAGCACGCCGGGGAGCTGTTTTTT	CASRPQHAGELFF
NA	NA	TRBJ1-2	TRBV12-3/TRBV12-4	TGTGCCAGCAGTTTGTCTGGGGGCGGGGGCTACACCTTC	CASSLSGGGGYTF
NA	NA	TRBJ1-5	TRBV6-2/TRBV6-3	TGTGCCAGCAGTTATGGGCAGGGAAATCAGCCCCAGCATTTT	CASSYGQGNQPQHF
NA	NA	TRBJ2-7	TRBV7-6	TGTGCCAGCAGCCCTCAGGATGGGCGCTCCTACGAGCAGTACTTC	CASSPQDGRSYEQYF
few	NA	TRBJ1-2	TRBV19	TGTGCCAGTAGTACAGGGGAGTATGGCTACACCTTC	CASSTGEYGYTF
NA	NA	TRBJ1-1	TRBV18	TGTGCCAGCTCCCCACCCGGAGGGGAGAAGTACACTGAAGCTTTCTTT	CASSPPGGEKYTEAFF